The rows below give T cell receptor beta chains drawn from one sample of a study of cytomegalovirus exposure and HLA in healthy donors. The protocol was immunoSEQ multiplex PCR, while the TCRdb copy is restricted to in-frame clones and leaves out a portion. The table has 120,000 or so clones, about four fifths seen once. The sample consisted of PBMCs. These receptors originate from a woman aged 18-29 years in good health and CMV-seronegative. CDR3s include the opening cysteine and the closing phenylalanine or tryptophan. Each record gives: clone size, J gene, D gene, V gene, CDR3 DNA, CDR3 protein. D genes are given only for firm matches. The listing skips clone size in some rows; elsewhere it reads once, few, many or a size class.

few	TRBJ2-7	NA	TRBV2	TGTGCCAGCAGTGTATCCTTGTTACAGGCAACCTACGAGCAGTACTTC	CASSVSLLQATYEQYF
NA	TRBJ2-7	NA	TRBV18	TGTGCCAGCTCACCATCCCGCGGGGCCTCCGAGCAGTACTTC	CASSPSRGASEQYF
NA	TRBJ2-3	NA	TRBV11-3	TGTGCCAGCGGCCTAGATCCTAGCACAGATACGCAGTATTTT	CASGLDPSTDTQYF
NA	TRBJ1-4	TRBD1	TRBV2	TGTGCCAGCAGTGACATCAGGGGGCGGGCAACTAATGAAAAACTGTTTTTT	CASSDIRGRATNEKLFF
NA	TRBJ1-4	NA	TRBV6-6	TGTGCCAGCAAGGGGGAGGGTGCTAATGAAAAACTGTTTTTT	CASKGEGANEKLFF
few	TRBJ1-3	NA	TRBV15	TGTGCCACCAGCAGAGTTCTAGAGGGTTCTTACACCATATATTTT	CATSRVLEGSYTIYF
NA	TRBJ1-4	NA	TRBV6-5	TGTGCCAGCAGTCATGGGACTCTAGAGGTTTTT	CASSHGTLEVF
NA	TRBJ1-2	NA	TRBV10-2	TGCGCCAGCAGTGGCAGGGCGCTCTATGGCTACACCTTC	CASSGRALYGYTF
once	TRBJ2-1	TRBD1	TRBV4-3	TGCGCCAGCAGCCAGGGCTCCAGGGGGCTGATCTACAATGAGCAGTTCTTC	CASSQGSRGLIYNEQFF
NA	TRBJ2-5	NA	TRBV28	TGTGCCAGCAGCCCACGACAGGAGGAGACCCAGTACTTC	CASSPRQEETQYF
NA	TRBJ2-6	TRBD1	TRBV5-1	TGCGCCAGCAGCTCCGGGACAGCTGGGGCCAACGTCCTGACTTTC	CASSSGTAGANVLTF
once	TRBJ1-1	NA	TRBV7-9	TGTGCCAGCAGCTCTAGGACAGATATGAACACTGAAGCTTTCTTT	CASSSRTDMNTEAFF
NA	TRBJ1-4	TRBD1	TRBV6-1	TGTGCCAGCACGGACAGGGAGCCCGGGCGTGAAAAACTGTTTTTT	CASTDREPGREKLFF
NA	TRBJ2-7	NA	TRBV7-6	TGTGCCAGCAGCTTAGCGTGGCAGGGCACCTACGAGCAGTACTTC	CASSLAWQGTYEQYF
NA	TRBJ2-7	NA	TRBV11-2	TGTGCCAGCAGCGCGGGGACGGCCTCCTACGAGCAGTACTTC	CASSAGTASYEQYF
NA	TRBJ1-2	NA	TRBV7-9	TGTGCCAGCAGCTTAGTGCAGGGCTACTATGGCTACACCTTC	CASSLVQGYYGYTF
few	TRBJ2-3	NA	TRBV11-2	TGTGCCAGCAGCTTGGGACATAACACAGATACGCAGTATTTT	CASSLGHNTDTQYF